What follows are 26 T cell receptor beta chains derived from one specimen sequenced in a study of T cell changes during pregnancy in multiple sclerosis. Sequencing used immunoSEQ multiplex PCR; TCRdb keeps in-frame clones, though not all of them. The table includes tens of thousands of clones, 70% to 90% detected once. This material consisted of CD4+ T cells from peripheral blood mononuclear cells, taken before pregnancy. Every receptor here comes from a female donor with multiple sclerosis, enrolled in a pregnancy study.

This clone was observed a few times. V and J are TRBV2 and TRBJ1-6; D is unclear. Germline CDR1 and CDR2: SNHLY and FYNNEI. The CDR3 has 13 amino acids. Trimming took off 8 bases at V and 8 bases at J, with 13 bases between the two ends. CDR3 in DNA: TGTGCCAGCGTCTTGGACGGGGATTCACCCCTCCACTTT. This gives the protein CASVLDGDSPLHF. The entire variable domain, with the rest obtained from reference TRBV2 and TRBJ1-6, is as follows: EPEVTQTPSHQVTQMGQEVILRCVPISNHLYFYWYRQILGQKVEFLVSFYNNEISEKSEIFDDQFSVERPDGSNFTLKIRSTKLEDSAMYFCASVLDGDSPLHFGNGTRLTVT.

This chain connects TRBV7-3 to TRBJ2-1; the D gene is possibly TRBD2 (7 bases). Trimming removed 4 bases from V and 3 bases from J, with 25 bases in between. The CDR3 runs 19 residues. CDR1 is SGHTA and CDR2 is FQGTGA in the germline V gene. The CDR3 bases are TGTGCCAGCAGCTCCCCATATGGGTCTAGCGGAGGGGGCTACAATGAGCAGTTCTTC. It is translated as CASSSPYGSSGGGYNEQFF.

J is TRBJ1-6 and V is TRBV28, with D perhaps TRBD1 (5 bases). Germline V gives CDR1 MDHEN, CDR2 SYDVKM. Trimming took 8 bases from V and 7 from J, leaving 12 bases between them. The CDR3 has 13 amino acids. DNA of the CDR3: TGTGCCAGCGAGGGAGGGGAGAATTCACCCCTCCACTTT. Its translation is CASEGGENSPLHF. Full variable domain (remainder filled in from reference TRBV28 and TRBJ1-6): DVKVTQSSRYLVKRTGEKVFLECVQDMDHENMFWYRQDPGLGLRLIYFSYDVKMKEKGDIPEGYSVSREKKERFSLILESASTNQTSMYLCASEGGENSPLHFGNGTRLTVT.

V is TRBV29-1 and J is TRBJ2-3; 10 bases align to TRBD2. V lost 7 bases, J lost 0 bases, and 16 bases stayed unmatched. Germline V gene data show CDR1 as SQVTM and CDR2 as ANQGSEA. This CDR3 comprises 18 residues. DNA of the CDR3: TGCAGCGCAGCCAGAGGAGCGGGGGGGGCCCCTAGCACAGATACGCAGTATTTT. Translation gives CSAARGAGGAPSTDTQYF.

The chain employs TRBV2 and TRBJ2-2; 9 nucleotides agree with TRBD1. The V gene's germline CDR1 is SNHLY and CDR2 FYNNEI. V dropped 7 bases and J dropped 5; count of bases not matched to a gene: 8. The CDR3 loop spans 15 amino acids. The CDR3 DNA follows: TGTGCCAGCACCCCGGGACAGGGAGGGACCGGGGAGCTGTTTTTT. Residues: CASTPGQGGTGELFF.

The V gene is TRBV5-5, the J gene TRBJ1-5; 7 bases fit TRBD1. Germline V lookup: CDR1 SGHKS, CDR2 YYEKEE (reference sequence). The length of the CDR3 is 17 residues. Germline trimming cut 1 base from V and 1 base from J; bases unmatched to any gene: 8. The CDR3 region has the DNA TGTGCCAGCAGCTTGACAGGGGCTGAGGGGAGCAATCAGCCCCAGCATTTT. Its protein is CASSLTGAEGSNQPQHF.

The chain carries TRBV5-1 and TRBJ1-6; tentatively, D is TRBD1 (6 bases). Trimming stripped 6 bases from V and 1 base from J, with 8 bases between. Germline V CDR1 and CDR2: SGHRS, YFSETQ. The CDR3 loop spans 14 amino acids. The CDR3 nucleotides are TGCGCCAGCAACCAGGGGTCCTATAATTCACCCCTCCACTTT. This gives the protein CASNQGSYNSPLHF.

J is TRBJ1-2 and V is TRBV29-1; 8 nucleotides match TRBD1. Trimming at V came to 5 bases and at J to 1 base, leaving 6 bases not matched to a gene. Germline V gives CDR1 SQVTM, CDR2 ANQGSEA. CDR3 length equals 14 residues. CDR3 DNA: TGCAGCGTTCTAGGGACAGGATTTAACTATGGCTACACCTTC. Protein: CSVLGTGFNYGYTF.

This chain uses TRBV11-2 with TRBJ2-2; D might be TRBD2 (6 bases). The V end lost 6 bases, the J end lost 2 bases, and 13 bases lay between the germline ends. Germline V lookup: CDR1 SGHAT, CDR2 FQNNGV. CDR3 length equals 15 residues. The CDR3 spells CASRSPGRNTGELFF. In DNA form, the CDR3 reads TGTGCCAGCAGGTCTCCCGGGAGAAACACCGGGGAGCTGTTTTTT.

The CDR3 region is CASSYLAGGYYEQYF. In DNA, the CDR3 is TGTGCCAGCAGCTACCTAGCGGGGGGTTACTACGAGCAGTACTTC. The chain employs TRBV7-2 and TRBJ2-7; 11 nucleotides match TRBD2. V shed 4 bases and J 3 bases; nucleotides not matched to a gene: 5. Germline V gene lookup returns CDR1 SGHTA and CDR2 FQGNSA. The CDR3 has 15 residues.

The chain recombines TRBV18 with TRBJ2-7; 14 bases line up with TRBD2. The CDR3 loop spans 18 amino acids. Germline trimming cut 3 bases from V and 0 bases from J; bases unmatched to any gene: 7. Germline V gene data show CDR1 as KGHSH and CDR2 as LQKENI. DNA for the CDR3: TGTGCCAGCTCACCCGGACTAGCGGGGGGCAGGAGCTCCTACGAGCAGTACTTC. Encoded protein: CASSPGLAGGRSSYEQYF.

The genes are TRBV18 and TRBJ1-2, with TRBD1 identical over 7 bases. J gave up 8 bases and V 2 bases, and 8 bases lay outside the gene matches. Germline CDR1 KGHSH, CDR2 LQKENI. The length of the CDR3 is 14 residues. The CDR3 nucleotides read TGTGCCAGCTCACCAATCACAGGGGTTAAAGGCTACACCTTC. Its translation is CASSPITGVKGYTF.

The V and J genes are TRBV19 and TRBJ1-1; D is undetermined. Trimming took 10 bases from V and 0 from J, leaving 12 bases between them. The CDR3 runs 13 residues. Germline assignment: CDR1 LNHDA and CDR2 SQIVND (reference sequence). In DNA form, the CDR3 reads TGTGCCACCTCCGAGAGGTTGAACACTGAAGCTTTCTTT. Translating it yields CATSERLNTEAFF.

The chain has TRBV5-1 and TRBJ2-3; tentative D call: TRBD1 (6 bases). This CDR3 contains 15 residues. The V and J ends lost 1 base and 4 bases respectively, with 13 bases between them. The germline CDR1 and CDR2 sequences are SGHRS and YFSETQ. The CDR3 loop reads CASSLFGGTADTQYF. The CDR3 DNA follows: TGCGCCAGCAGCTTGTTTGGGGGCACGGCAGATACGCAGTATTTT.

The chain employs TRBV7-2 and TRBJ2-7, with D perhaps TRBD2 (7 bases). The germline V gene encodes CDR1 SGHTA and CDR2 FQGNSA. Trimming removed 7 bases from V and 4 bases from J, with 17 bases in between. The CDR3 extends over 14 amino acids. DNA for the CDR3: TGTGCCAGCACCCTTAGGGGGGGGGCGTACGAGCAGTACTTC. It codes for CASTLRGGAYEQYF.

The CDR3 DNA follows: TGTGCCAGCAGCGCCCGACCGGGGAGGGAAAAACTGTTTTTT. Protein: CASSARPGREKLFF. This rearrangement joins TRBV7-2 to TRBJ1-4, with no clear D. V lost 5 bases, J lost 8 bases, and 15 bases lay in between. The length of the CDR3 is 14 residues. Germline V CDR1 and CDR2: SGHTA, FQGNSA.

This rearrangement joins TRBV11-1 to TRBJ2-5; possibly TRBD1 for D (6 bases). The V end lost 6 bases, the J end lost 4 bases, and 21 bases lay between the germline ends. This CDR3 comprises 16 residues. The germline V gene has CDR1 SGHAT and CDR2 FQDESV (reference sequence). The CDR3 region has the DNA TGTGCCAGCAGTTTGTTAACAGGGACCCACCGAGAGACCCAGTACTTC. The encoded protein is CASSLLTGTHRETQYF.

This chain links TRBV11-2 with TRBJ1-1, with no clear D. This CDR3 region has 12 residues. Looked up from germline, CDR1 is SGHAT and CDR2 is FQNNGV. The V gene lost 5 bases and the J gene lost 6 bases, with 10 bases spanning the gap. The CDR3 nucleotides read TGTGCCAGCAGCGAAAGTGAGTCTGAAGCTTTCTTT. It is translated as CASSESESEAFF.

The chain is built from TRBV7-6 and TRBJ1-3, with a tentative D call TRBD1 (5 bases). CDR1 and CDR2 from the germline V gene are SGHVS and FNYEAQ. Trimming shortened V by 1 base and J by 2 bases, and 12 bases separated the two germline ends. The CDR3 totals 16 residues. The CDR3 sequence: CASSLGRGDAGNTIYF. Written as DNA, the CDR3 is TGTGCCAGCAGCTTAGGGCGGGGGGATGCTGGAAACACCATATATTTT. Variable domain in full (rest from reference TRBV7-6 and TRBJ1-3): GAGVSQSPRYKVTKRGQDVALRCDPISGHVSLYWYRQALGQGPEFLTYFNYEAQQDKSGLPNDRFSAERPEGSISTLTIQRTEQRDSAMYRCASSLGRGDAGNTIYFGEGSWLTVV.

The V call is TRBV2, the J call TRBJ2-2; unclear D gene. Germline V gene lookup returns CDR1 SNHLY and CDR2 FYNNEI. Trimming removed 4 bases at V and 6 bases at J, with 12 bases between. The CDR3 has 14 amino acids. DNA for the CDR3: TGTGCCAGCAGTGGTAACGCGTACTCCGGGGAGCTGTTTTTT. Protein: CASSGNAYSGELFF.

The chain has TRBV7-2 and TRBJ1-1, with a tentative D call TRBD1 (6 bases). Deletions cut 5 bases from V and 0 bases from J, with 16 bases between. This CDR3 has 16 residues. CDR1 is SGHTA, CDR2 FQGNSA, per germline. CDR3 sequence (DNA): TGTGCCAGCAGCCTACAGGGCCCCCAAATGAACACTGAAGCTTTCTTT. Translation gives CASSLQGPQMNTEAFF.

This clone was detected a few times. V usage is TRBV29-1 and J usage is TRBJ1-1; TRBD1 matches 7 bases. The CDR3 has 16 residues. Germline CDR1 SQVTM, CDR2 ANQGSEA. Trimming cost V 5 bases and J 1 base; bases outside gene matches: 13. This chain's CDR3 is CSVRWRDSSPNTEAFF. Written as DNA, the CDR3 is TGCAGCGTTCGCTGGAGGGACAGTTCTCCGAACACTGAAGCTTTCTTT.

The chain is built from TRBV4-3 and TRBJ1-2; 11 nucleotides align to TRBD1. The CDR3 extends over 15 amino acids. With 4 bases clipped from V and 4 bases from J, the junction kept 5 bases outside the gene matches. Germline lookup yields CDR1 LGHNA and CDR2 YSLEER. CDR3 nucleotide sequence: TGCGCCAGCAGCCTTCGAGGGACAGGGGGCTATGGCTACACCTTC. This gives the protein CASSLRGTGGYGYTF.

The chain has TRBV5-1 and TRBJ2-7; 10 positions match TRBD2. The CDR3 is 13 amino acids. With 3 bases clipped from V and 6 bases from J, the junction kept 3 bases outside the gene matches. Germline V gives CDR1 SGHRS, CDR2 YFSETQ. This chain's CDR3 is CASSSGLAVEQYF. The CDR3 region has the DNA TGCGCCAGCAGCTCCGGACTAGCGGTCGAGCAGTACTTC.

The chain joins TRBV5-4 to TRBJ2-5, with D possibly TRBD1 on 6 matching bases. From germline, CDR1 is SGHNT and CDR2 YYREEE (reference sequence). The CDR3 loop spans 15 amino acids. Trimming took off 4 bases at V and 3 bases at J, with 16 bases between the two ends. This CDR3 reads CASSPVGHQKETQYF. The CDR3 bases are TGTGCCAGCAGCCCAGTGGGACACCAGAAAGAGACCCAGTACTTC.

V gene TRBV7-2 combines with J gene TRBJ1-3, with D uncertain. This CDR3 contains 15 residues. The V and J ends lost 5 bases and 2 bases respectively, with 13 bases between them. The germline CDR1 and CDR2 sequences are SGHTA and FQGNSA. CDR3 sequence (DNA): TGTGCCAGCAGCCTTAGTCCGAGGCCTGGAAACACCATATATTTT. It translates to CASSLSPRPGNTIYF.